This entry describes one T cell receptor beta chain. These data belong to a study of cytomegalovirus exposure and HLA in healthy donors. The method was immunoSEQ multiplex PCR; TCRdb's version includes in-frame clones alone and lacks a portion of them. This repertoire shows 100,000 to 150,000 clones, roughly nine tenths found once; its top ten account for 0.95% to 1.5%. The CDR3 runs to 19 residues. Germline CDR1 SNHLY, CDR2 FYNNEI. Trimming removed 0 bases at V and 8 bases at J, with 23 bases between. This receptor was obtained from a woman younger than 35 in good health and CMV-seronegative. The specimen sequenced was PBMCs. The V and J genes are TRBV2 and TRBJ1-6; the D is unclear. The CDR3 is CASSEALRLSPTADSPLHF. CDR3 bases: TGTGCCAGCAGTGAAGCGCTAAGGCTGTCGCCTACGGCGGATTCACCCCTCCACTTT. Using reference TRBV2 and TRBJ1-6 for the parts outside the CDR3, the full variable domain is EPEVTQTPSHQVTQMGQEVILRCVPISNHLYFYWYRQILGQKVEFLVSFYNNEISEKSEIFDDQFSVERPDGSNFTLKIRSTKLEDSAMYFCASSEALRLSPTADSPLHFGNGTRLTVT.